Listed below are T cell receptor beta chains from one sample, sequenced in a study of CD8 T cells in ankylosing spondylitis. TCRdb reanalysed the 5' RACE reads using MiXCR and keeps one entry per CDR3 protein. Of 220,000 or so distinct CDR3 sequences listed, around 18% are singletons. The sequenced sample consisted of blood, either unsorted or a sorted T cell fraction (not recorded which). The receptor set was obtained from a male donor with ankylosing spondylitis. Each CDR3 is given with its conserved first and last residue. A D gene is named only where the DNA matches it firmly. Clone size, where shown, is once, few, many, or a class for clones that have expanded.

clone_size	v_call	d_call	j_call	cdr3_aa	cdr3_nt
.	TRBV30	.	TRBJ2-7	CAWSVYVHEQYF	TGTGCCTGGAGTGTATATGTGCACGAGCAGTACTTC
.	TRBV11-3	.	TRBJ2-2	CASSYGGPGELFF	TGTGCCAGCAGCTACGGGGGCCCCGGGGAGCTGTTTTTT
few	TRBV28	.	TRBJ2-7	CASSSPKRHLSYEQYF	TGTGCCAGCAGTTCACCTAAACGACACCTCTCCTACGAGCAGTACTTC
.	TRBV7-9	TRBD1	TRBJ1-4	CASSLPNDRESNEKLFF	TGTGCCAGCAGCTTACCAAACGACAGGGAGTCTAATGAAAAACTGTTTTTT
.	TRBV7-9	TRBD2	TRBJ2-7	CASSSFLAVGEQYF	TGTGCCAGCAGCTCCTTCCTAGCGGTCGGGGAGCAGTACTTC
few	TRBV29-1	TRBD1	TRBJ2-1	CSVLDRVNNEQFF	TGCAGCGTCCTAGACAGGGTTAACAATGAGCAGTTCTTC
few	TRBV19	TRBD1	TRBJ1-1	CASSISPLTGDAFF	TGTGCCAGTAGTATATCCCCCCTGACAGGGGACGCTTTCTTT
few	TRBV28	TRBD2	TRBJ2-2	CASSIKPGTSGILTGELFF	TGTGCCAGCAGTATCAAGCCCGGGACTAGCGGGATCTTAACCGGGGAGCTGTTTTTT
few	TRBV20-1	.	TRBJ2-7	CSATDGPYEQYF	TGCAGTGCTACGGACGGCCCCTACGAGCAGTACTTC
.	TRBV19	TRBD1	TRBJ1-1	CASSIAGQTNTEAFF	TGTGCCAGTAGTATTGCGGGACAGACGAACACTGAAGCTTTCTTT
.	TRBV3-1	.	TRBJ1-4	CASSPETGLRPEKLFF	TGTGCCAGCAGCCCCGAGACCGGGCTTCGTCCCGAAAAACTGTTTTTT
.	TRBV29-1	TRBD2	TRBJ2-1	CSVAGLAGVGSYNEQFF	TGCAGCGTTGCGGGACTAGCGGGAGTGGGCTCCTACAATGAGCAGTTCTTC
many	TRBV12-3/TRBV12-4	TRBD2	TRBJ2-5	CASTDRTSGMETQYF	TGTGCCAGCACCGACAGGACTAGCGGGATGGAGACCCAGTACTTC
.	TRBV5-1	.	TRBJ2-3	CASSLVAGQTLTDTQYF	TGCGCCAGCAGCTTGGTTGCAGGGCAGACTCTCACAGATACGCAGTATTTT
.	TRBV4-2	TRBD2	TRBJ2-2	CASSYLTSGRTLTGELFF	TGTGCCAGCAGCTACTTGACTAGCGGGAGGACGTTGACCGGGGAGCTGTTTTTT
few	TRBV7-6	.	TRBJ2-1	CASSLGGEFNEQFF	TGTGCCAGCAGCTTAGGGGGAGAATTCAATGAGCAGTTCTTC
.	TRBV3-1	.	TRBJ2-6	CASSRETGNSGANVLTF	TGTGCCAGCAGTCGAGAGACAGGCAACTCTGGGGCCAACGTCCTGACTTTC
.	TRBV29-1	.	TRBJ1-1	CSVEGPEAFF	TGCAGCGTTGAGGGCCCTGAAGCTTTCTTT
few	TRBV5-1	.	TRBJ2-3	CASSLTATDTQYF	TGCGCCAGCAGCTTGACAGCCACAGATACGCAGTATTTT
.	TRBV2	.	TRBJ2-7	CASSEWDLRDVQYF	TGTGCCAGCAGTGAATGGGACCTGCGTGATGTGCAGTACTTC
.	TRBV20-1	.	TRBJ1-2	CSARPPRGYTF	TGCAGTGCTAGACCCCCGAGGGGCTACACCTTC
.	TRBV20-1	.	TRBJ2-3	CSARVDPGGFRAGQYTDTQYF	TGCAGTGCTAGAGTGGATCCAGGGGGCTTTCGAGCGGGGCAATACACAGATACGCAGTATTTT
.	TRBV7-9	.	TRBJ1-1	CASSLVTHLNTEAFF	TGTGCCAGCAGCTTAGTCACGCATCTGAACACTGAAGCTTTCTTT
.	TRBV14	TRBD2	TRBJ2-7	CASSQDRRGGFEQYF	TGTGCCAGCAGCCAAGATCGACGGGGGGGTTTTGAGCAGTACTTC
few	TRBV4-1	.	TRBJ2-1	CASSQEGGGRRIYNEQFF	TGCGCCAGCAGCCAAGAAGGCGGGGGCAGGAGAATTTACAATGAGCAGTTCTTC
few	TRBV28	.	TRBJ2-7	CASSPHYEQYF	TGTGCCAGCAGTCCCCACTACGAGCAGTACTTC
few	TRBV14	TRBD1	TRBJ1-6	CASSHVGGSPLHF	TGTGCCAGCAGCCACGTAGGGGGCTCACCCCTCCACTTT
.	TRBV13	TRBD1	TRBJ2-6	CASSNVPGQIFSGANVLTF	TGTGCCAGCAGCAATGTTCCGGGACAGATTTTCTCTGGGGCCAACGTCCTGACTTTC
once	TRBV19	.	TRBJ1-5	CASSGSDYHPQHF	TGTGCCAGTAGTGGATCCGACTATCATCCCCAGCATTTT
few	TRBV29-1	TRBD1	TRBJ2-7	CSVDGQGVEQYF	TGCAGCGTTGACGGACAGGGGGTAGAGCAGTACTTC
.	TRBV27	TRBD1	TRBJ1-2	CASSLHWSGTGSYGYTF	TGTGCCAGCAGTTTACATTGGTCGGGGACAGGAAGCTATGGCTACACCTTC
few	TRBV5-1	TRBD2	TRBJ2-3	CASSQLAGASTDTQYF	TGCGCCAGCAGCCAACTAGCGGGGGCGAGCACAGATACGCAGTATTTT
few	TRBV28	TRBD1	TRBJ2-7	CASRSHPGQGGPSYEQYF	TGTGCCAGCAGGTCTCACCCCGGACAGGGTGGCCCCTCCTACGAGCAGTACTTC
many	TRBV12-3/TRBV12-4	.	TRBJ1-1	CASSFWGGNTEAFF	TGTGCCAGCAGCTTCTGGGGGGGGAACACTGAAGCTTTCTTT
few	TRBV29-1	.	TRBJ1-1	CSVRSAGRSEAFF	TGCAGCGTGCGGTCGGCAGGTAGATCTGAAGCTTTCTTT